This T cell receptor (beta chain) was recovered during a study of blood T cell repertoires in COVID-19. Germline V gene data show CDR1 as SGHNT and CDR2 as YYREEE (reference sequence). Trimming took 0 bases from V and 6 from J, leaving 7 bases between them. The CDR3 is 14 amino acids. The table came from immunoSEQ multiplex PCR; TCRdb's copy has only in-frame clones and leaves some out. The sample carries some 300,000 clones, under 90% recorded once. The V call is TRBV5-4, the J call TRBJ1-6; unclear D gene. Input material: PBMCs or T cells enriched from blood (not recorded which). This TCR came from a woman in her thirties or forties who had recovered from COVID-19. The CDR3 region is CASSLGQSNSPLHF. The CDR3 DNA reads TGTGCCAGCAGCTTGGGCCAGTCTAATTCACCCCTCCACTTT. Drawing the rest from reference TRBV5-4 and TRBJ1-6, the complete variable domain is ETGVTQSPTHLIKTRGQQVTLRCSSQSGHNTVSWYQQALGQGPQFIFQYYREEENGRGNFPPRFSGLQFPNYSSELNVNALELDDSALYLCASSLGQSNSPLHFGNGTRLTVT.